What follows are 20 T cell receptor beta chains derived from one specimen sequenced in a study of T-cell reconstitution after alpha-beta-depleted transplantation in children. TCRbeta library construction was performed incorporating unique molecular identifiers. Each CDR3 protein is one row after TCRdb ran MiXCR on the PCR reads. The repertoire holds around 800,000 distinct CDR3 sequences, 15% to 20% seen once, with 5% in the top ten. This sample comprised PBMCs, mostly from graft donor cells, obtained 360 days after TCRalphabeta/CD19-depleted stem cell transplant. The receptors were sampled from a male patient younger than 18 who had a stem cell transplant for acute lymphoblastic leukemia, so the T cells may come from the graft donor.

There are many counts of this clonotype. V usage is TRBV29-1 and J usage is TRBJ1-1, with D hard to call. V was clipped by 4 bases and J by 4 bases, with 10 bases between them. This CDR3 is built from 12 residues. In germline, CDR1 is SQVTM, CDR2 ANQGSEA. DNA for the CDR3: TGCAGCGTTGTATCCGGGCGCACTGAAGCTTTCTTT. Translation: CSVVSGRTEAFF.

This clonotype came up a few times. The chain joins TRBV29-1 to TRBJ1-1; D gene uncertain. Germline V gives CDR1 SQVTM, CDR2 ANQGSEA. The V gene lost 6 bases and the J gene lost 5 bases, with 4 bases spanning the gap. The CDR3 is 9 residues long. The CDR3 coding sequence is TGCAGCGTAAGAACTGAAGCTTTCTTT. Translation: CSVRTEAFF.

The chain carries TRBV28 and TRBJ2-4, with D perhaps TRBD1 or TRBD2 (5 bases each). V was shortened by 2 bases and J by 2 bases, with 10 bases between the two germline ends. Looked up from germline, CDR1 is MDHEN and CDR2 is SYDVKM. The CDR3 consists of 15 residues. CDR3 region: CASSLRGPTKNIQYF. CDR3 sequence (DNA): TGTGCCAGCAGTTTACGGGGACCCACCAAAAACATTCAGTACTTC.

The chain links TRBV5-1 to TRBJ2-7; 7 bases are a match to TRBD2. J gave up 7 bases and V 5 bases, and 15 bases lay outside the gene matches. Per the germline V gene, CDR1 is SGHRS and CDR2 is YFSETQ. This CDR3 is built from 15 residues. CDR3 nucleotides: TGCGCCAGCAGGCTTGACGAGGGAGGGCCCAAGGAGCAGTACTTC. This gives the protein CASRLDEGGPKEQYF.

The chain has TRBV5-1 and TRBJ2-3; the D is unclear. The CDR3 loop spans 15 amino acids. Germline CDR1 is SGHRS and CDR2 is YFSETQ. V was cut by 0 bases and J by 2 bases, with 10 bases left in between. The CDR3: CASSLGRRFTDTQYF. CDR3 nucleotides: TGCGCCAGCAGCTTGGGTCGGCGGTTCACAGATACGCAGTATTTT. The complete variable domain, with remaining parts taken from reference TRBV5-1 and TRBJ2-3, reads KAGVTQTPRYLIKTRGQQVTLSCSPISGHRSVSWYQQTPGQGLQFLFEYFSETQRNKGNFPGRFSGRQFSNSRSEMNVSTLELGDSALYLCASSLGRRFTDTQYFGPGTRLTVL.

In its sample, this clonotype was seen a few times. The chain combines TRBV12-3 or TRBV12-4 with TRBJ2-7; 7 nucleotides agree with TRBD2. This CDR3 comprises 16 residues. V trimming: 1 base; J trimming: 2 bases; junction bases outside the gene matches: 8. As DNA, the CDR3 is TGTGCCAGCAGTTTAGAAGGCAGCGGGATTACCTACGAGCAGTACTTC. Its protein product is CASSLEGSGITYEQYF.

This clonotype has only a few counts. This chain links TRBV25-1 with TRBJ2-5; TRBD1 aligns across 10 bases. The CDR3 is 13 residues long. The junction had 6 bases not matched to a gene; V was cut back by 11 bases and J by 3 bases. CDR1 and CDR2 from the germline V gene are MGHDK and SYGVNS. CDR3 in amino acids: CASCGTGEETQYF. In nucleotides, the CDR3 is TGTGCCTCCTGCGGGACAGGGGAAGAGACCCAGTACTTC.

This clonotype was recorded a few times. The genes are TRBV19 and TRBJ2-1, with 10 bases fitting TRBD1. This CDR3 region has 16 residues. V lost 4 bases and J lost 6; bases outside the gene matches: 9. CDR1 is LNHDA and CDR2 is SQIVND in the germline V gene (reference sequence). The CDR3 reads CASSKSGQGGTNEQFF. As DNA, the CDR3 is TGTGCCAGTAGTAAGAGTGGACAGGGGGGAACCAATGAGCAGTTCTTC.

In the case of this clonotype: This may be a read error, as it is one base from a much larger clone. No conserved phenylalanine or tryptophan ends this CDR3, so it is likely a read error. This rearrangement joins TRBV7-2 to TRBJ2-1; possibly TRBD2 for D (5 bases). The CDR3 is 17 residues long. V was clipped by 11 bases and J by 0 bases, with 23 bases between them. CDR1 and CDR2 (germline): SGHTA, FQGNSA. The chain's CDR3 is CAEAAVGSGSSYNEQFL. The CDR3 nucleotides read TGTGCCGAGGCGGCCGTGGGATCGGGAAGCTCCTACAATGAGCAGTTCCTC.

CDR3 amino acids: CSVVPSENYEQYF. The CDR3 DNA reads TGCAGCGTTGTTCCTAGCGAGAACTACGAGCAGTACTTC. The chain has TRBV29-1 and TRBJ2-7; D may be TRBD2 (6 bases). The germline V gene encodes CDR1 SQVTM and CDR2 ANQGSEA. V lost 4 bases, J lost 3 bases, and 13 bases lay in between. The CDR3 consists of 13 residues.

The genes are TRBV13 and TRBJ2-3; D not certain. This CDR3 comprises 13 residues. CDR1 and CDR2 (germline): PRHDT, FYEKMQ (reference sequence). The V gene lost 6 bases and the J gene lost 7 bases, with 14 bases spanning the gap. The CDR3 reads CASRWNRVNTQYF. The CDR3 bases are TGTGCCAGCAGATGGAATCGTGTGAATACGCAGTATTTT.

The chain couples TRBV7-8 to TRBJ1-3; D remains ambiguous. CDR1 SGHVS and CDR2 FQNEAQ come from the germline V gene. Trimming cost V 3 bases and J 0 bases, with 9 bases left between them. The CDR3 spans 15 residues. CDR3 protein: CASSFQALSGNTIYF. The CDR3 DNA reads as TGTGCCAGCAGCTTTCAGGCCCTCTCTGGAAACACCATATATTTT.

CDR3: CASSPPRGSTLSYEQYF. CDR3 in DNA: TGTGCCAGCTCACCACCGAGGGGATCCACTCTCTCCTACGAGCAGTACTTC. J is TRBJ2-7 and V is TRBV18, with D perhaps matching TRBD1 or TRBD2 (5 bases each). The CDR3 totals 17 residues. V gave up 0 bases and J gave up 0 bases, with 15 bases separating them. CDR1 KGHSH and CDR2 LQKENI come from the germline V gene.

This clonotype appeared many times. V and J are TRBV7-2 and TRBJ2-3; TRBD2 aligns across 10 bases. Looked up from germline, CDR1 is SGHTA and CDR2 is FQGNSA. J was trimmed by 4 bases and V by 3 bases; bases with no gene match: 10. This CDR3 contains 17 residues. The CDR3 nucleotides are TGTGCCAGCAGCTTGGGGGGGACTAGCGTTAAGTCAGATACGCAGTATTTT. Translation: CASSLGGTSVKSDTQYF.

This clonotype appeared many times. The rearrangement uses TRBV12-3 or TRBV12-4 and TRBJ2-1, with 8 bases fitting TRBD2. CDR3 length equals 16 residues. Trimming cost V 6 bases and J 3 bases; bases outside gene matches: 10. The CDR3 sequence is CASSPGRGRFYNEQFF. The CDR3 DNA reads TGTGCCAGCAGCCCCGGACGCGGGAGGTTCTACAATGAGCAGTTCTTC.

The chain couples TRBV19 to TRBJ1-1, with a tentative D call TRBD1 (6 bases). The CDR3 spans 13 residues. Trimming removed 8 bases from V and 3 bases from J, with 13 bases in between. CDR1 and CDR2 (germline): LNHDA, SQIVND (reference sequence). CDR3 sequence: CASEGGLHTEAFF. As DNA, the CDR3 is TGTGCCAGTGAAGGGGGTCTGCACACTGAAGCTTTCTTT.

This clonotype was detected many times. V is TRBV2 and J is TRBJ2-1, with 8 bases fitting TRBD1. The V gene end was trimmed by 6 bases and the J gene end by 8 bases; junction bases not matched to a gene: 0. Germline-derived CDR1 and CDR2 are SNHLY and FYNNEI. The CDR3 sequence is 11 residues long. For the CDR3, the DNA is TGTGCCAGCAGACAGGGGGATGAGCAGTTCTTC. Residues: CASRQGDEQFF.

V usage is TRBV20-1 and J usage is TRBJ2-7; possibly TRBD1 for D (6 bases). Trimming removed 1 base from V and 4 bases from J, with 23 bases in between. Germline CDR1 reads DFQATT; CDR2 reads SNEGSKA (reference sequence). The CDR3 is made up of 17 amino acids. CDR3 sequence reads: CSARAPPQGHGGYEQYF. The DNA for the CDR3 is TGCAGTGCTAGAGCCCCCCCACAGGGCCACGGTGGGTACGAGCAGTACTTC.

The rearrangement uses TRBV11-1 and TRBJ2-2, with 8 bases matching TRBD1. Germline lookup yields CDR1 SGHAT and CDR2 FQDESV (reference sequence). The CDR3 loop spans 16 amino acids. The J segment lost 6 bases and the V segment lost 5 bases, leaving 11 bases of the junction unmatched. The DNA for the CDR3 is TGTGCCAGCAGCCACTGGACAGGGTACCTGGCCGGGGAGCTGTTTTTT. It encodes CASSHWTGYLAGELFF. Looking up the rest from reference TRBV11-1 and TRBJ2-2 gives the full variable domain: EAEVAQSPRYKITEKSQAVAFWCDPISGHATLYWYRQILGQGPELLVQFQDESVVDDSQLPKDRFSAERLKGVDSTLKIQPAELGDSAMYLCASSHWTGYLAGELFFGEGSRLTVL.

The chain employs TRBV5-1 and TRBJ1-2, with a tentative D call TRBD1 (5 bases). Trimming cost V 4 bases and J 3 bases, with 10 bases left between them. Germline CDR1 is SGHRS and CDR2 is YFSETQ. The CDR3 consists of 13 residues. The CDR3: CASSLRQYYGYTF. The DNA of the CDR3 is TGCGCCAGCAGCCTTAGACAGTACTATGGCTACACCTTC. Full variable domain (missing parts from reference TRBV5-1 and TRBJ1-2): KAGVTQTPRYLIKTRGQQVTLSCSPISGHRSVSWYQQTPGQGLQFLFEYFSETQRNKGNFPGRFSGRQFSNSRSEMNVSTLELGDSALYLCASSLRQYYGYTFGSGTRLTVV.